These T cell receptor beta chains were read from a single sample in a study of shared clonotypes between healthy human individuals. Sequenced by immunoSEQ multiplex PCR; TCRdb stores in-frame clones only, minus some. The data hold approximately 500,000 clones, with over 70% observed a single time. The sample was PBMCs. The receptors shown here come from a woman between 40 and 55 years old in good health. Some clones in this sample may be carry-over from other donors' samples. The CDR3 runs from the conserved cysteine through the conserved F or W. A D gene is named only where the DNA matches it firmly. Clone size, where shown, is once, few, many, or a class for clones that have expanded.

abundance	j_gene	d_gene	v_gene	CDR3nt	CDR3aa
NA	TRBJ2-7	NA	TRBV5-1	TGCGCCAGCAGCTTGAGTACGGGTGCGGGGGAGCAGTACTTC	CASSLSTGAGEQYF
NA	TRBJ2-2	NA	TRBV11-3	TGTGCCAGCAGCCCGATAGCGTCGCCCGGGGAGCTGTTTTTT	CASSPIASPGELFF
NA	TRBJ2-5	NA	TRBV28	TGTGCCAGCAATCCCGGGGGGCGAGAGACCCAGTACTTC	CASNPGGRETQYF
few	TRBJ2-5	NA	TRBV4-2	TGTGCCAGCAGCCAAGATTTCGGGGCGGGTCGTGGAGAGACCCAGTACTTC	CASSQDFGAGRGETQYF
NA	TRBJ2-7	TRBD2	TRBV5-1	TGCGCCAGCAGCTTGGGACTAGCGGGAGAAACAAGTCAGTACTTC	CASSLGLAGETSQYF
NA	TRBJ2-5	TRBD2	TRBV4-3	TGCGCCAGCAGCCCCCGACTAGCGGGAGCCAGAGAGACCCAGTACTTC	CASSPRLAGARETQYF
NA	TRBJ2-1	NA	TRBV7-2	TGTGCCAGCAGCTCAGGGGGGACTGAGTTCTTC	CASSSGGTEFF
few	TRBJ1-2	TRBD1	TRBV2	TGTGCCAGCAGAGCGCAGGGGGCGGGCTATGGCTACACCTTC	CASRAQGAGYGYTF
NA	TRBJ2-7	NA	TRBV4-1	TGCGCCAGCAGCCAAAACTTCCCAGGGAGATCCTACGAGCAGTACTTC	CASSQNFPGRSYEQYF
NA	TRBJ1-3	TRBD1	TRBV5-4	TGTGCCAGCAGCAGCCGGGACAGGGGAACGCCTGGAAACACCATATATTTT	CASSSRDRGTPGNTIYF
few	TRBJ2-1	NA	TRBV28	TGTGCCAGCAGTTTCACCCGAGTAGGAAAGCAGTTCTTC	CASSFTRVGKQFF
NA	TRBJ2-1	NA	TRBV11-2	TGTGCCAGCAGCGCTGGATCCTACAATGAGCAGTTCTTC	CASSAGSYNEQFF
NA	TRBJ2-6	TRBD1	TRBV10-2	TGCGCCAGCAGTGGAGGGACAGGGTCCTGGAATCCTGGGGCCAACGTCCTGACTTTC	CASSGGTGSWNPGANVLTF
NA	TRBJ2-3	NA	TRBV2	TGTGCCAGCAGGATGACAGCCGGTACGCAGTATTTT	CASRMTAGTQYF
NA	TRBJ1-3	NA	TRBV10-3	TGTGCCACACGGGGGGACTCTGGAAACACCATATATTTT	CATRGDSGNTIYF
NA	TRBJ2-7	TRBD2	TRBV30	TGTGCCTGGAGCTCAGGACTAGCGGGAGGCGAGCAGTACTTC	CAWSSGLAGGEQYF